The T cell receptor (beta chain) described here comes from a study of blood T cell repertoires in COVID-19. Some clones are missing from TCRdb's copy, which holds only in-frame ones; the method was immunoSEQ multiplex PCR. There are about 200,000 clones in the sample; 88% occur only once, and 3.5% to 4.5% lies in the top ten. V lost 3 bases, J lost 4 bases, and 14 bases lay in between. Germline assignment: CDR1 LNHDA and CDR2 SQIVND (reference sequence). The length of the CDR3 is 15 residues. V is TRBV19 and J is TRBJ2-3; D is ambiguous. This sequence originates from a human donor in a cohort sampled during active COVID-19. The sequenced sample was peripheral blood. The CDR3 nucleotides are TGTGCCAGTAGTATTAGTTCCGGGTTCGCAGATACGCAGTATTTT. It translates to CASSISSGFADTQYF.